The 31 T cell receptor beta chains presented below share a single source sample, sequenced in a study of cytomegalovirus exposure and HLA in healthy donors. 60 Vbeta and 13 Jbeta primers were used in PCR. Using immunoSEQ multiplex PCR, the repertoire was profiled, and TCRdb retains in-frame clones only, with some absent. This sample yields about 160,000 clones, of which roughly 80% are seen a single time; approximately 4.5% belongs to the top ten. The source material was PBMCs. All receptors derive from a man in his thirties or forties in good health and CMV-seronegative.

The rearrangement links TRBV27 to TRBJ2-7; a possible D gene is TRBD2 (6 bases). The CDR3 runs 16 residues. Germline V gives CDR1 MNHEY, CDR2 SMNVEV (reference sequence). V was shortened by 6 bases and J by 2 bases, with 20 bases between the two germline ends. The DNA for the CDR3 is TGTGCCAGCAGCCCAGGTCGAGTAGCGGAAGCCTACGAGCAGTACTTC. Its translation is CASSPGRVAEAYEQYF.

V is TRBV11-1 and J is TRBJ2-7; D might be TRBD1 (6 bases). The CDR3 loop spans 14 amino acids. Trimming shortened V by 7 bases and J by 3 bases, and 16 bases separated the two germline ends. Germline CDR1 is SGHAT and CDR2 is FQDESV (reference sequence). CDR3 coding DNA: TGTGCCAGCACCATGACAGGATTTCGCTACGAGCAGTACTTC. Its protein is CASTMTGFRYEQYF. The variable domain in full, completed from reference TRBV11-1 and TRBJ2-7, reads EAEVAQSPRYKITEKSQAVAFWCDPISGHATLYWYRQILGQGPELLVQFQDESVVDDSQLPKDRFSAERLKGVDSTLKIQPAELGDSAMYLCASTMTGFRYEQYFGPGTRLTVT.

The chain is built from TRBV13 and TRBJ2-7; TRBD1 aligns across 9 bases. Germline CDR1 reads PRHDT; CDR2 reads FYEKMQ (reference sequence). Losses at the gene ends were 5 bases for V and 6 bases for J; bases not matched to a gene: 2. The CDR3 spans 12 residues. CDR3 in amino acids: CASSRQGGEQYF. The CDR3 region has the DNA TGTGCCAGCAGCAGACAGGGGGGCGAGCAGTACTTC. Based on the CDR3 plus reference TRBV13 and TRBJ2-7, the full variable domain is AAGVIQSPRHLIKEKRETATLKCYPIPRHDTVYWYQQGPGQDPQFLISFYEKMQSDKGSIPDRFSAQQFSDYHSELNMSSLELGDSALYFCASSRQGGEQYFGPGTRLTVT.

This chain uses TRBV15 with TRBJ1-1; D is ambiguous. Germline-derived CDR1 and CDR2 are LNHNV and YYDKDF (reference sequence). This CDR3 has 13 residues. Trimming pared 3 bases from V and 4 bases from J, leaving 9 bases between. The CDR3 is CATSSPPSTEAFF. DNA for the CDR3: TGTGCCACCAGCAGCCCCCCCAGCACTGAAGCTTTCTTT.

The V and J genes are TRBV19 and TRBJ2-5; 10 positions match TRBD1. V shed 7 bases and J 5 bases; nucleotides not matched to a gene: 7. The CDR3 loop spans 14 amino acids. From germline, CDR1 is LNHDA and CDR2 SQIVND (reference sequence). The CDR3 bases are TGTGCCAGTACCCAGACAGGGGGCGGGGAGACCCAGTACTTC. Its translation is CASTQTGGGETQYF.

V and J are TRBV13 and TRBJ2-7; 14 bases fit TRBD2. V was clipped by 1 base and J by 6 bases; unmatched bases: 2. The CDR3 is 15 amino acids. CDR1 PRHDT and CDR2 FYEKMQ come from the germline V gene (reference sequence). The CDR3 loop is CASSLAGLAGGEQYF. In nucleotides, the CDR3 is TGTGCCAGCAGCTTAGCCGGACTAGCGGGAGGCGAGCAGTACTTC.

As concerns this clone: The sample holds other DNA sequences that translate to the same CDR3. The CDR3 protein is CASSFTGEQYF. The CDR3, as DNA: TGTGCCAGCAGTTTCACAGGGGAGCAGTACTTC. The gene calls are TRBV28 and TRBJ2-7, with a tentative D call TRBD1 (6 bases). V dropped 3 bases and J dropped 7 bases, with 7 bases sitting between them. CDR1 is MDHEN and CDR2 is SYDVKM in the germline V gene. The CDR3 totals 11 residues.

The chain employs TRBV30 and TRBJ1-3; the D is unclear. Germline V CDR1 and CDR2: GTSNPN, SVGIG (reference sequence). The CDR3 runs 15 residues. V lost 2 bases to trimming and J lost 2 bases, with 13 bases between them. The CDR3 loop is CAWSSSLSPGNTIYF. In DNA, the CDR3 is TGTGCCTGGAGTAGCTCACTCTCTCCTGGAAACACCATATATTTT.

The chain is built from TRBV4-2 and TRBJ2-7, with a weak D call TRBD2 (5 bases). The CDR3 spans 16 residues. Trimming left V 1 base short and J 2 bases short, with 15 bases between. The germline CDR1 and CDR2 sequences are LGHNA and YNFKEQ. CDR3 bases: TGTGCCAGCAGCCAAGTTTTAGACTACTCTGCCTACGAGCAGTACTTC. Translated: CASSQVLDYSAYEQYF.

Notes on this clone: A junction end diverges from the germline sequence, so it may reflect a read error. The rearrangement links TRBV7-9 to TRBJ1-5; weak D call: TRBD1 (6 bases). This CDR3 spans 13 amino acids. CDR1 and CDR2 from the germline V gene are SEHNR and FQNEAQ (reference sequence). The CDR3 is CSSSPGTGIAQHF. In DNA form, the CDR3 reads TGTTCCAGCAGCCCCGGCACAGGGATCGCCCAGCATTTT.

V usage is TRBV6-4 and J usage is TRBJ2-1, with 8 positions matching TRBD2. Looked up from germline, CDR1 is MRHNA and CDR2 is SNTAGT. Trimming removed 0 bases from V and 3 bases from J; junction bases left unmatched: 4. The CDR3 has 16 amino acids. CDR3 loop: CASSDSQRGFYNEQFF. In DNA, the CDR3 is TGTGCCAGCAGTGACTCTCAGCGGGGGTTCTACAATGAGCAGTTCTTC.

The table lists this clone with a few counts. The genes are TRBV5-6 and TRBJ2-5; no firm D call. This CDR3 is built from 14 residues. Germline V gene data show CDR1 as SGHDT and CDR2 as YYEEEE. Between the trimmed V and J ends, which lost 2 bases and 1 base, there was a span of 9 bases. The CDR3 is CASSLPRIQETQYF. In DNA form, the CDR3 reads TGTGCCAGCAGCTTACCGAGGATCCAAGAGACCCAGTACTTC.

The rearrangement links TRBV7-9 to TRBJ2-2, with D hard to call. Trimming pared 1 base from V and 7 bases from J, leaving 19 bases between. This CDR3 has 17 residues. Germline values: CDR1 SEHNR, CDR2 FQNEAQ (reference sequence). The CDR3: CASSLGVAAPSDGELFF. CDR3 sequence (DNA): TGTGCCAGCAGCTTAGGAGTGGCAGCACCCAGCGACGGGGAGCTGTTTTTT. Using reference TRBV7-9 and TRBJ2-2 for the parts outside the CDR3, the full variable domain is DTGVSQNPRHKITKRGQNVTFRCDPISEHNRLYWYRQTLGQGPEFLTYFQNEAQLEKSRLLSDRFSAERPKGSFSTLEIQRTEQGDSAMYLCASSLGVAAPSDGELFFGEGSRLTVL.

This rearrangement joins TRBV5-1 to TRBJ1-1; the D gene is possibly TRBD1 (5 bases). CDR3 length: 12 amino acids. The germline V gene has CDR1 SGHRS and CDR2 YFSETQ. Trimming removed 5 bases from V and 10 bases from J, with 15 bases in between. This chain's CDR3 is CASRFGEGAAFF. The CDR3, as DNA: TGCGCCAGCAGGTTTGGCGAAGGGGCAGCTTTCTTT.

V gene TRBV27 combines with J gene TRBJ2-5, with 8 bases identical to TRBD1. The CDR3 contains 16 residues. Looked up from germline, CDR1 is MNHEY and CDR2 is SMNVEV (reference sequence). V gave up 5 bases and J gave up 4 bases; unmatched junction bases: 12. The CDR3 DNA reads TGTGCCAGCAGTCAAGACAGGGGCGGGAATAGAGAGACCCAGTACTTC. It specifies CASSQDRGGNRETQYF.

V gene TRBV5-4 combines with J gene TRBJ1-6; D is perhaps TRBD1 (6 bases). Trimming removed 0 bases from V and 2 bases from J, with 9 bases in between. In germline, CDR1 is SGHNT, CDR2 YYREEE (reference sequence). The CDR3 has 16 residues. Here the CDR3 reads CASSLEGETYNSPLHF. Written as DNA, the CDR3 is TGTGCCAGCAGCTTGGAGGGGGAAACCTATAATTCACCCCTCCACTTT.

The chain has TRBV18 and TRBJ2-5; D might be TRBD2 (5 bases). The end of the DNA fits TRBJ2-7 better, so the J call may be wrong. The CDR3 totals 15 residues. Germline assignment: CDR1 KGHSH and CDR2 LQKENI. CDR3 DNA: TGTGCCAGCTCACCACGTCTAGCCAGCTCCTACGAGCAGTACTTC. This codes for CASSPRLASSYEQYF.

This chain connects TRBV5-1 to TRBJ1-5; 7 bases are a match to TRBD1. CDR3 length: 15 amino acids. From germline, CDR1 is SGHRS and CDR2 YFSETQ. V was pared by 1 base and J by 5 bases, with 6 bases of the junction left unmatched. Here the CDR3 DNA reads TGCGCCAGCAGCTTGTGGGGGACAGACCATCAGCCCCAGCATTTT. Its protein is CASSLWGTDHQPQHF. Drawing the rest from reference TRBV5-1 and TRBJ1-5, the complete variable domain is KAGVTQTPRYLIKTRGQQVTLSCSPISGHRSVSWYQQTPGQGLQFLFEYFSETQRNKGNFPGRFSGRQFSNSRSEMNVSTLELGDSALYLCASSLWGTDHQPQHFGDGTRLSIL.

The J gene is TRBJ2-2, the V gene TRBV6-1; D gene ambiguous. The CDR3 runs 13 residues. V lost 7 bases and J 5 bases, leaving 11 bases between the germline ends. Germline V gene data show CDR1 as MNHNS and CDR2 as SASEGT. CDR3 sequence: CASTGQETGELFF. In DNA, the CDR3 is TGTGCCAGCACCGGTCAGGAAACCGGGGAGCTGTTTTTT.

The CDR3 nucleotides are TGCGCCAGCAGCCAATCCGGGGATGGCTACACCTTC. Residues: CASSQSGDGYTF. J is TRBJ1-2 and V is TRBV4-1; D gene uncertain. The germline CDR1 and CDR2 sequences are MGHRA and YSYEKL. The CDR3 runs to 12 residues. Trimming stripped 2 bases from V and 6 bases from J, with 7 bases between.

The chain carries TRBV9 and TRBJ2-7; no definite D call. From germline, CDR1 is SGDLS and CDR2 YYNGEE. Trimming left V 3 bases short and J 0 bases short, with 10 bases between. The CDR3 sequence is 14 residues long. DNA for the CDR3: TGTGCCAGCAGCGCAGATCCCACCTCCTACGAGCAGTACTTC. It specifies CASSADPTSYEQYF.

The chain couples TRBV11-2 to TRBJ2-7, with 7 bases that match TRBD1. CDR1 and CDR2 from the germline V gene are SGHAT and FQNNGV. Trimming removed 3 bases from V and 2 bases from J; junction bases left unmatched: 7. The CDR3 spans 15 residues. CDR3 sequence: CASSFQGDLPYEQYF. In DNA, the CDR3 is TGTGCCAGCAGCTTTCAGGGGGATTTGCCCTACGAGCAGTACTTC.

This chain uses TRBV28 with TRBJ1-1; D not resolved. CDR1 MDHEN and CDR2 SYDVKM come from the germline V gene. The CDR3 runs 15 residues. Trimming shortened V by 3 bases and J by 1 base, and 12 bases separated the two germline ends. In nucleotides, the CDR3 is TGTGCCAGCAGTTTCGTGGCGAACAGGAACACTGAAGCTTTCTTT. The encoded protein is CASSFVANRNTEAFF.

The V gene is TRBV29-1, the J gene TRBJ2-7; D ambiguous. CDR1 SQVTM and CDR2 ANQGSEA come from the germline V gene. Trimming shortened V by 5 bases and J by 3 bases, and 5 bases separated the two germline ends. CDR3 length: 10 amino acids. The CDR3 sequence: CSVRGYEQYF. The DNA for the CDR3 is TGCAGCGTTAGAGGCTACGAGCAGTACTTC.

The J gene is TRBJ1-1, the V gene TRBV5-1; no definite D call. The CDR3 consists of 16 residues. Germline V CDR1 and CDR2: SGHRS, YFSETQ. The germline V and J ends were trimmed by 4 bases and 5 bases, with 21 bases remaining between them. In nucleotides, the CDR3 is TGCGCCAGCAGCCTGGCGTGGGAAGGAGGAAGGACTGAAGCTTTCTTT. Its protein is CASSLAWEGGRTEAFF.

The chain links TRBV7-8 to TRBJ1-4; D possibly corresponds to TRBD1 (6 bases). The length of the CDR3 is 13 residues. The V end lost 4 bases, the J end lost 8 bases, and 11 bases lay between the germline ends. CDR1 is SGHVS, CDR2 FQNEAQ, per germline. The CDR3, as DNA: TGTGCCAGCAGCTCGCGACAGGCCGAAAAACTGTTTTTT. It specifies CASSSRQAEKLFF.

The genes are TRBV6-5 and TRBJ2-3; TRBD1 matches at 7 bases. Germline CDR1 is MNHEY and CDR2 is SVGAGI. The CDR3 totals 14 residues. The trim removed 6 bases at V and 0 bases at J, leaving 3 bases unmatched. Written as DNA, the CDR3 is TGTGCCAGCAGGCAGACAGGGAGCACAGATACGCAGTATTTT. Amino acid sequence: CASRQTGSTDTQYF.

The chain couples TRBV5-1 to TRBJ2-2; weak D call: TRBD2 (5 bases). This CDR3 contains 14 residues. V shed 4 bases and J shed 3 bases, with 10 bases lying between them. In germline, CDR1 is SGHRS, CDR2 YFSETQ. The DNA for the CDR3 is TGCGCCAGCAGCAGAACGGGGTACACCGGGGAGCTGTTTTTT. It is translated as CASSRTGYTGELFF. Full variable domain (remainder filled in from reference TRBV5-1 and TRBJ2-2): KAGVTQTPRYLIKTRGQQVTLSCSPISGHRSVSWYQQTPGQGLQFLFEYFSETQRNKGNFPGRFSGRQFSNSRSEMNVSTLELGDSALYLCASSRTGYTGELFFGEGSRLTVL.

V and J are TRBV7-2 and TRBJ2-7; 10 nucleotides agree with TRBD1. CDR1 is SGHTA, CDR2 FQGNSA, per germline. The CDR3 is 15 amino acids. J gave up 3 bases and V 4 bases, and 6 bases lay outside the gene matches. The CDR3 DNA sequence: TGTGCCAGCAGCTCACTGGGGGACAGGGGCTACGAGCAGTACTTC. As protein: CASSSLGDRGYEQYF.

This clone was picked up one time. V and J are TRBV28 and TRBJ2-1, with 9 nucleotides matching TRBD2. V lost 2 bases, J lost 5 bases, and 1 base stayed unmatched. The CDR3 is 14 amino acids. Germline loops: CDR1 MDHEN, CDR2 SYDVKM. CDR3 nucleotide sequence: TGTGCCAGCAGTTTACTAGCGGGAAACAATGAGCAGTTCTTC. Translated: CASSLLAGNNEQFF.

This clone was counted a single time. The chain combines TRBV4-3 with TRBJ1-4; TRBD1 matches 8 bases. Germline trimming cut 6 bases from V and 6 bases from J; bases unmatched to any gene: 9. CDR3 size: 15 residues. Germline values: CDR1 LGHNA, CDR2 YSLEER. The CDR3 protein is CASRSADRVDEKLFF. The CDR3 region has the DNA TGCGCCAGCAGGTCAGCGGACAGGGTGGATGAAAAACTGTTTTTT.